The TCR beta chain described here comes from a study of PD-L1 blockade in urothelial cancer. The wider study: Bladder-origin urothelial cancer in males covered about 90% of the roughly 30 patients. Analyzed time points were 3 weeks (second dose) and 6 weeks after therapy began.

The CDR3 runs 15 residues. V lost 3 bases to trimming and J lost 4 bases; unmatched junction nucleotides: 4. Germline V CDR1 and CDR2: MNHEY, SMNVEV (reference sequence). Noted time point: pretreatment peripheral blood. Data came from immunoSEQ multiplex PCR; TCRdb stores just in-frame clones and leaves some out. The data contain around 79,000 clones, 85% of them singletons. The chain carries TRBV27 and TRBJ2-1; 9 bases are shared with TRBD2. The sequencing used PBMCs, collected around atezolizumab (anti-PD-L1) treatment. The sequence came from a man in his forties or fifties with urothelial cancer. The CDR3 nucleotides read TGTGCCAGCAGTTTTGCGGGAGGGGGGTACAATGAGCAGTTCTTC. Protein sequence: CASSFAGGGYNEQFF.